This T cell receptor beta chain was profiled in a study of shared clonotypes between healthy human individuals. Study overall: Each donor's CD4 naive and CD4 memory cells filled three plates apiece, CD8 naive two, and CD8 memory one.

Generated by immunoSEQ multiplex PCR, the TCRdb table keeps only in-frame clones and is missing some. The sample shows about 820,000 clones, about 91% of them seen only once. Per the germline V gene, CDR1 is SGDLS and CDR2 is YYNGEE. The CDR3 covers 14 residues. Trimming at V came to 4 bases and at J to 5 bases, leaving 6 bases not matched to a gene. CD45RO negativity and positive selection for CCR7 defined naive CD8 cells, a population that excluded terminally differentiated effector memory CD45RA+ cells. This sequence joins TRBV9 and TRBJ2-1, with TRBD1 matching 7 bases. The sequencing input was naive CD8+ T cells sorted from blood. This TCR was sampled from a man between 25 and 39 years old in good health. The CDR3 here is CASSPRTGNNEQFF. DNA of the CDR3: TGTGCCAGCAGCCCCAGGACAGGAAACAATGAGCAGTTCTTC.